A selection of T cell receptor beta chains follows, all from one sample in a study of Ad26.COV2.S vaccination and SARS-CoV-2 variants. Repertoires were generated with immunoSEQ multiplex PCR, while TCRdb's copy carries only in-frame clones and drops some. The data show 350,000 to 450,000 clones, 92% seen once. The sequencing used peripheral blood, collected after recovery from COVID-19. The receptors come from a human donor who had recovered from COVID-19. The CDR3 runs from the conserved cysteine through the conserved F or W. Fields, in order: V gene, clone size, D gene, J gene, CDR3 protein, CDR3 DNA. The D gene is left open where the match is weak. Size is stated for part of the rows, as once, few or many counts, or as a class when the clone is expanded.

TRBV27,.,.,TRBJ1-6,CASSFVFRGDLAGTLHF,TGTGCCAGCAGTTTTGTATTCAGAGGGGACCTGGCGGGCACCCTCCACTTT
TRBV2,.,TRBD2,TRBJ2-1,CASRDPGTSGGDEQFF,TGTGCCAGCAGAGACCCAGGGACTAGCGGGGGCGATGAGCAGTTCTTC
TRBV15,once,.,TRBJ1-4,CATGRSGTINEKLFF,TGTGCCACCGGGCGGTCGGGGACCATTAATGAAAAACTGTTTTTT
TRBV19,.,.,TRBJ2-7,CASSYGTGDYEQYF,TGTGCCAGTAGTTACGGGACGGGTGACTACGAGCAGTACTTC
TRBV14,.,TRBD2,TRBJ2-1,CASSQVIGLAGEQFF,TGTGCCAGCAGCCAAGTAATAGGTCTAGCGGGGGAGCAGTTCTTC
TRBV5-1,.,TRBD1,TRBJ1-1,CASSLTNRDRHQRTEAFF,TGCGCCAGCAGCTTGACAAACCGGGACAGACATCAGAGGACTGAAGCTTTCTTT
TRBV4-1,few,.,TRBJ1-5,CASSQGWGTPFHF,TGCGCCAGCAGCCAAGGGTGGGGGACCCCATTTCATTTT
TRBV6-6,.,.,TRBJ2-7,CASSAEGRVRSYEQYF,TGTGCCAGCAGTGCAGAGGGACGGGTAAGATCCTACGAGCAGTACTTC
TRBV6-5,.,.,TRBJ2-5,CASSTNWRGETQYF,TGTGCCAGCAGTACAAATTGGCGGGGAGAGACCCAGTACTTC
TRBV12-3/TRBV12-4,.,TRBD1,TRBJ2-2,CASRGQGELFF,TGTGCCAGCAGGGGACAGGGGGAGCTGTTTTTT
TRBV7-2,.,TRBD1,TRBJ1-3,CASSPLHRGTGNTIYF,TGTGCCAGCAGCCCCCTGCACAGGGGCACTGGAAACACCATATATTTT
TRBV5-1,.,.,TRBJ2-2,CASSLDRNTGELFF,TGCGCCAGCAGCTTGGACCGAAACACCGGGGAGCTGTTTTTT
TRBV19,.,.,TRBJ1-3,CASSFGGNTIYF,TGTGCCAGTAGTTTCGGAGGAAACACCATATATTTT
TRBV7-8,.,.,TRBJ2-7,CASSLVRTSPYEQYF,TGTGCCAGCAGCTTAGTCCGGACGAGTCCCTACGAGCAGTACTTC